This TCR beta chain originates from a study of CD8 T cells in Susac syndrome. Blood CD8+ and CD4+ T cells underwent high-throughput TCR beta sequencing. The diagnostic criteria were recently defined, and patients with Susac syndrome met them for definite or probable disease. Random-hexamer reverse transcription was applied to roughly 0.5 to 1 ug RNA. TCRdb re-derived calls from the immunoSEQ multiplex PCR reads in MiXCR, one entry per CDR3 protein. The data contain around 110,000 distinct CDR3 sequences, just over 95% of them singletons. Sample: CD4+ T cells from PBMCs. This sequence was found in a human donor with Susac syndrome.

The CDR3, as DNA: TGTGCCAGCAGCTTAGCGTTTGGACAGCCCCAGCATTTT. Its protein is CASSLAFGQPQHF. The chain has TRBV7-6 and TRBJ1-5; the D is unclear. Trimming removed 0 bases from V and 7 bases from J, with 7 bases in between. This CDR3 region has 13 residues. Germline CDR1 and CDR2: SGHVS and FNYEAQ.